This is a list of T cell receptor beta chains from one sample in a study of cytomegalovirus exposure and HLA in healthy donors. TCRdb's copy holds only in-frame clones and misses some; the assay was immunoSEQ multiplex PCR. The sample holds some 69,000 clones, about 94% seen once. The specimen was PBMCs. These receptors all come from a man younger than 30 in good health and CMV-seropositive. CDR3s leave out the opening cysteine and the closing phenylalanine or tryptophan.

v_gene | CDR3aa
TRBV28 | ASSLDGWGQDYSNQPQH
TRBV9 | ASSVGTSGGSYEQY
TRBV23-1 | ASSSGKTFDGYT
TRBV6-5 | ASSYASGKLYEQY
TRBV19 | ASSDRGPYEQY
TRBV7-8 | ASSLGGQTTYEQY
TRBV5-4 | ASSLTSGRGDTQY
TRBV7-9 | ASSFAGQGHSYEQY
TRBV18 | ASSTTENTEAF
TRBV28 | ASRRQGRLEQY
TRBV19 | ASSVTGSEKLF
TRBV9 | ASSLTGTGSYGYT
TRBV19 | ASSGQGYVEQF
TRBV19 | ASSITGSSYEQY
TRBV29-1 | SVDASGREQF
TRBV29-1 | SVGQAISGELF
TRBV28 | ASTLTQGAHEQY
TRBV6-1 | ASSGRENSPLH
TRBV20-1 | SGLGANIQY
TRBV4-1 | ASSQVLHGGTHTEAF
TRBV7-8 | ASSLALMREDGENEQF
TRBV28 | ASRIPQGNQPQH
TRBV29-1 | SVPSRLTSTEAF
TRBV2 | ASSEWSGAGAF
TRBV4-3 | ASSQDKTSVNEQF
TRBV7-9 | ASSPPTGASSGANVLT
TRBV4-3 | ASSQGTSGRALNTGELF
TRBV2 | ASSVLGEDNEQF
TRBV19 | ASSPGPHEQY
TRBV25-1 | ASGAPLTTNEKLF
TRBV2 | ASRPQGSPSPLH
TRBV15 | ATSRDSVLAELSTDTQY
TRBV6-6 | ASHMEPRGEQF
TRBV5-4 | ASSLAGYGQTYGYT
TRBV5-8 | ASSYRWGNGNQPQH
TRBV6-1 | ASSEQPGGTGEQY
TRBV19 | ASSIDGSSYEQY
TRBV7-9 | ASSWDRGEGQY
TRBV6-5 | ASSYQDRGLREQY
TRBV28 | ASYDWGGEQY
TRBV11-2 | ASSLVQGFYSPLH
TRBV10-1 | ATQDGQVKTQY
TRBV7-2 | ASSSTPGTETYNEQF
TRBV7-6 | ASSLGQGYTGELF
TRBV2 | ASPRGGTQNTEAF
TRBV7-2 | ASIPGQTTDTQY
TRBV27 | ASSLQAGRLSYEQY
TRBV11-1 | ASSWGQGNGYT
TRBV5-6 | ASSLGGGLTLNQPQH
TRBV5-6 | ASSLWVGLGVQSPLH
TRBV5-5 | ASSLLRTEAF
TRBV29-1 | SVSGLAGVVSETQY
TRBV18 | ASSPRQAVGSYEQY
TRBV4-2 | ASSFSGGAGTQY